This T cell receptor (beta chain) emerged from a study of blood T cell repertoires in COVID-19. Turning to the study itself: Sources were T cells, B-cell-depleted T cells, or PBMCs; the material itself was cDNA or gDNA.

V gave up 9 bases and J gave up 6 bases; unmatched junction bases: 8. The CDR3 runs to 13 residues. Germline values: CDR1 LNHDA, CDR2 SQIVND (reference sequence). Per the original data handling: By means of reference gene primer amplification, nucleated cell counts were estimated. TCRdb's copy holds only in-frame clones and misses some; the assay was immunoSEQ multiplex PCR. The V and J calls and clone size come from that table; D and trimming were worked out from the DNA. The sample has about 400,000 clones; approximately 86% are singletons. The cohort comprised adults aged roughly 18 to 95 years residing in approximately 22 US areas. Participants' reported clinical history set cohort assignment.

The sample was PBMCs or T cells enriched from blood (not recorded which). The chain employs TRBV19 and TRBJ2-7, with TRBD1 identical over 10 bases. The clonotype was recovered from a woman in her 40s with acute COVID-19. The DNA of the CDR3 is TGTGCCAGCACGGGACAGGGGAAAGGCGAGCAGTACTTC. This gives the protein CASTGQGKGEQYF.